These 19 T cell receptor beta chains originate from one sample sequenced in a study of T cell responses to AZD1222 COVID-19 vaccine. Sequencing was performed with immunoSEQ multiplex PCR; in TCRdb, only in-frame clones are kept and a portion is missing. Of more than 85,000 clones listed, roughly nine tenths are singletons. The source material was peripheral blood, sampled on day 0 of AZD1222 vaccination. Receptors were obtained from an adult in good health.

V and J are TRBV2 and TRBJ2-2; 8 bases align to TRBD1. The V and J ends lost 6 bases and 6 bases, in that order; junction bases with no gene match: 3. The CDR3 runs to 13 residues. Germline lookup yields CDR1 SNHLY and CDR2 FYNNEI. For the CDR3, the DNA is TGTGCCAGCAGAAGGACAGGGTCCGGGGAGCTGTTTTTT. The encoded protein is CASRRTGSGELFF.

The rearrangement links TRBV10-1 to TRBJ2-2, with TRBD1 matching 7 bases. The V gene end was trimmed by 10 bases and the J gene end by 0 bases; junction bases not matched to a gene: 5. The germline V gene encodes CDR1 WNHNN and CDR2 SYGVQD (reference sequence). This CDR3 region has 14 residues. The CDR3 nucleotides are TGCGCCACCCAAGGGGGCCCGAACACCGGGGAGCTGTTTTTT. Translating it yields CATQGGPNTGELFF.

V is TRBV15 and J is TRBJ1-5, with D maybe TRBD1 (5 bases). This CDR3 is built from 13 residues. Germline CDR1 and CDR2: LNHNV and YYDKDF (reference sequence). Trimming pared 6 bases from V and 4 bases from J, leaving 10 bases between. CDR3 nucleotides: TGTGCCACCAGACCCGAGGGGAATCAGCCCCAGCATTTT. Encoded protein: CATRPEGNQPQHF. The variable domain in full, with the rest retrieved from reference TRBV15 and TRBJ1-5, is DAMVIQNPRYQVTQFGKPVTLSCSQTLNHNVMYWYQQKSSQAPKLLFHYYDKDFNNEADTPDNFQSRRPNTSFCFLDIRSPGLGDTAMYLCATRPEGNQPQHFGDGTRLSIL.

J is TRBJ1-6 and V is TRBV18; D possibly corresponds to TRBD1 (5 bases). Germline V CDR1 and CDR2: KGHSH, LQKENI. The CDR3 loop spans 17 amino acids. The ends were cut back, 3 bases at V and 4 bases at J, with 16 bases in the middle. The CDR3 reads CASSPNPAGPYNSPLHF. The CDR3, as DNA: TGTGCCAGCTCACCTAACCCGGCAGGGCCGTATAATTCACCCCTCCACTTT.

The chain recombines TRBV7-8 with TRBJ1-2; unclear D gene. Trimming stripped 1 base from V and 7 bases from J, with 7 bases between. Germline CDR1 is SGHVS and CDR2 is FQNEAQ. This CDR3 is built from 12 residues. The CDR3 reads CASSLVTSGYTF. The CDR3 nucleotides are TGTGCCAGCAGCTTAGTGACGAGTGGCTACACCTTC.

This chain connects TRBV6-2 or TRBV6-3 to TRBJ1-5; TRBD1 might be the D (6 bases). Germline lookup yields CDR1 MNHEY and CDR2 SVGEGT. Trimming left V 5 bases short and J 6 bases short, with 17 bases between. The CDR3 is 15 residues long. CDR3 residues: CASSIYRVRGQPQHF. In DNA form, the CDR3 reads TGTGCCAGCAGTATTTACAGGGTAAGAGGTCAGCCCCAGCATTTT.

The CDR3 here is CASSEADRGEIQPQHF. In nucleotides, the CDR3 is TGTGCCAGCAGTGAAGCTGACAGGGGGGAGATTCAGCCCCAGCATTTT. This chain connects TRBV6-1 to TRBJ1-5; 9 positions match TRBD1. Per the germline V gene, CDR1 is MNHNS and CDR2 is SASEGT. V shed 0 bases and J 6 bases; nucleotides not matched to a gene: 6. The CDR3 is made up of 16 amino acids.

V and J are TRBV18 and TRBJ1-1; D is unresolved. V was pared by 3 bases and J by 11 bases, with 19 bases between. This CDR3 is built from 14 residues. Germline V gene lookup returns CDR1 KGHSH and CDR2 LQKENI. CDR3 sequence reads: CASSPNSERSWAFF. The CDR3 nucleotides are TGTGCCAGCTCACCTAATTCCGAACGAAGTTGGGCTTTCTTT.

The chain employs TRBV13 and TRBJ1-1; no reliable D call. The CDR3 has 13 amino acids. Germline assignment: CDR1 PRHDT and CDR2 FYEKMQ (reference sequence). Trimming removed 5 bases at V and 0 bases at J, with 7 bases between. This CDR3 is CASSPTLNTEAFF. Here the CDR3 DNA reads TGTGCCAGCAGCCCGACACTGAACACTGAAGCTTTCTTT.

The chain recombines TRBV24-1 with TRBJ2-5; TRBD1 matches at 8 bases. The junction had 10 bases not matched to a gene; V was cut back by 9 bases and J by 5 bases. The CDR3 spans 14 residues. Germline V gene lookup returns CDR1 KGHDR and CDR2 SFDVKD. CDR3 in amino acids: CATSQQGVGETQYF. Written as DNA, the CDR3 is TGTGCCACCTCCCAACAGGGGGTAGGGGAGACCCAGTACTTC.

The V gene is TRBV7-6, the J gene TRBJ2-1; 12 bases map to TRBD1. J lost 8 bases, V lost 4 bases, and 6 bases had no gene match. CDR1 is SGHVS, CDR2 FNYEAQ, per germline. CDR3 length: 15 residues. The DNA of the CDR3 is TGTGCCAGCAGCTCGGGACAGGGGGCGAGGGATGAGCAGTTCTTC. Translation gives CASSSGQGARDEQFF.

The chain is built from TRBV6-5 and TRBJ1-1; TRBD1 matches 8 bases. Germline-derived CDR1 and CDR2 are MNHEY and SVGAGI. The CDR3 spans 15 residues. Trimming cost V 5 bases and J 3 bases; bases outside gene matches: 8. As DNA, the CDR3 is TGTGCCAGCAGTATACAGGGGGGATGGGACACTGAAGCTTTCTTT. It yields the protein CASSIQGGWDTEAFF.

V usage is TRBV2 and J usage is TRBJ2-3; D possibly corresponds to TRBD1 (5 bases). The germline V gene has CDR1 SNHLY and CDR2 FYNNEI. CDR3 length equals 14 residues. Between the trimmed V and J ends, which lost 4 bases and 2 bases, there was a span of 10 bases. CDR3 bases: TGTGCCAGCAGTGGCAGGACACTCACAGATACGCAGTATTTT. Its protein is CASSGRTLTDTQYF.

In its sample, this clone is large. The chain joins TRBV11-3 to TRBJ1-1; 8 bases are shared with TRBD1. Trimming took 4 bases from V and 9 from J; bases not matched to a gene: 4. Germline V gives CDR1 SGHNT, CDR2 YENEEA. The CDR3 is made up of 12 amino acids. Here the CDR3 reads CASSSTRGQAFF. In DNA, the CDR3 is TGTGCCAGCAGCTCAACCAGGGGGCAAGCTTTCTTT. The complete variable domain, with remaining parts taken from reference TRBV11-3 and TRBJ1-1, reads EAGVVQSPRYKIIEKKQPVAFWCNPISGHNTLYWYLQNLGQGPELLIRYENEEAVDDSQLPKDRFSAERLKGVDSTLKIQPAELGDSAVYLCASSSTRGQAFFGQGTRLTVV.

The genes are TRBV2 and TRBJ1-1; D may be TRBD1 (6 bases). CDR1 is SNHLY and CDR2 is FYNNEI in the germline V gene. The CDR3 length is 16 residues. V lost 7 bases to trimming and J lost 1 base, with 19 bases between them. The CDR3 here is CASMELGQLANTEAFF. The CDR3 nucleotides are TGTGCCAGCATGGAATTAGGACAGCTAGCGAACACTGAAGCTTTCTTT. Using reference TRBV2 and TRBJ1-1 for the parts outside the CDR3, the full variable domain is EPEVTQTPSHQVTQMGQEVILRCVPISNHLYFYWYRQILGQKVEFLVSFYNNEISEKSEIFDDQFSVERPDGSNFTLKIRSTKLEDSAMYFCASMELGQLANTEAFFGQGTRLTVV.

The rearrangement links TRBV5-1 to TRBJ1-2, with 9 positions matching TRBD1. The CDR3 has 15 amino acids. The trim removed 0 bases at V and 4 bases at J, leaving 4 bases unmatched. Germline lookup yields CDR1 SGHRS and CDR2 YFSETQ. The CDR3 sequence is CASSLGDRAGYGYTF. The CDR3 nucleotides read TGCGCCAGCAGCTTGGGGGACAGGGCGGGCTATGGCTACACCTTC.

The rearrangement links TRBV5-5 to TRBJ2-3; no definite D call. CDR3 length equals 14 residues. Trimming removed 4 bases from V and 7 bases from J, with 16 bases in between. Germline V gene lookup returns CDR1 SGHKS and CDR2 YYEKEE (reference sequence). CDR3 in DNA: TGTGCCAGCAGCGAGTCTTCGTCGGTACATACGCAGTATTTT. Its protein is CASSESSSVHTQYF. Together with reference TRBV5-5 and TRBJ2-3, the CDR3 gives the full variable domain: DAGVTQSPTHLIKTRGQQVTLRCSPISGHKSVSWYQQVLGQGPQFIFQYYEKEERGRGNFPDRFSARQFPNYSSELNVNALLLGDSALYLCASSESSSVHTQYFGPGTRLTVL.

This chain joins TRBV7-9 and TRBJ1-4; no firm D call. Trimming removed 2 bases from V and 0 bases from J, with 13 bases in between. CDR1 is SEHNR and CDR2 is FQNEAQ in the germline V gene (reference sequence). The CDR3 runs to 17 residues. CDR3: CASSLHINPATNEKLFF. The CDR3 DNA follows: TGTGCCAGCAGCTTACATATCAATCCGGCAACTAATGAAAAACTGTTTTTT. Full variable domain (remainder filled in from reference TRBV7-9 and TRBJ1-4): DTGVSQNPRHKITKRGQNVTFRCDPISEHNRLYWYRQTLGQGPEFLTYFQNEAQLEKSRLLSDRFSAERPKGSFSTLEIQRTEQGDSAMYLCASSLHINPATNEKLFFGSGTQLSVL.

V gene TRBV19 combines with J gene TRBJ1-2; TRBD1 is a possible D gene (5 bases). Germline V CDR1 and CDR2: LNHDA, SQIVND (reference sequence). Trimming left V 1 base short and J 4 bases short, with 7 bases between. CDR3 length equals 13 residues. CDR3 DNA sequence: TGTGCCAGTAGTATAGTGGGACTCTATGGCTACACCTTC. Translation: CASSIVGLYGYTF.